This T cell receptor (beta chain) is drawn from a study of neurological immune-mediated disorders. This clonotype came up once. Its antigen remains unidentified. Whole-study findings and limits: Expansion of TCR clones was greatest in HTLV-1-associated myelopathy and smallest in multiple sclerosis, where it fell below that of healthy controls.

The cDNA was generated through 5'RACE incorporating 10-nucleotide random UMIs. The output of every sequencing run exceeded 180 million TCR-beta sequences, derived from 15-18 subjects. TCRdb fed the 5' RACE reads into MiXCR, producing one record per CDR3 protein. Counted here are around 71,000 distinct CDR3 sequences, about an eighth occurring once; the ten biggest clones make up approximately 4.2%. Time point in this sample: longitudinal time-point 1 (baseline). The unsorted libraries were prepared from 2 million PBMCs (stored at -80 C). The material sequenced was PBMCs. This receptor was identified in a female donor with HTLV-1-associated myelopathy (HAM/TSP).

This chain's CDR3 is CASSEGDREYNEQFF. In DNA form, the CDR3 reads TGTGCCAGCAGCGAGGGGGACAGGGAGTACAATGAGCAGTTCTTC. The rearrangement uses TRBV9 and TRBJ2-1; 9 nucleotides agree with TRBD1. The V segment lost 3 bases and the J segment 4 bases; nucleotides outside the gene matches: 5. This CDR3 comprises 15 residues. Germline CDR1 is SGDLS and CDR2 is YYNGEE.